The 32 T cell receptor beta chains reported below all come from one sample, sequenced in a study of blood T cell repertoires in COVID-19. Using immunoSEQ multiplex PCR, the repertoire was profiled, and TCRdb retains in-frame clones only, with some absent. The table records about 190,000 clones, 86% of them present only once. The sequenced sample was peripheral blood. The source is a woman in her 30s with active or convalescent COVID-19.

This clone was seen a handful of times. The rearrangement uses TRBV3-1 (or the pseudogene TRBV3-2) and TRBJ1-2; D unclear. This CDR3 has 13 residues. Germline lookup yields CDR1 LGHDT and CDR2 YNNKEL (reference sequence). Trimming shortened V by 6 bases and J by 2 bases, and 10 bases separated the two germline ends. CDR3 protein: CASSGQLNYGYTF. The CDR3 DNA follows: TGTGCCAGCAGTGGTCAACTAAACTATGGCTACACCTTC.

The chain carries TRBV7-9 and TRBJ1-1, with D perhaps matching TRBD1 (6 bases). This CDR3 spans 18 amino acids. From germline, CDR1 is SEHNR and CDR2 FQNEAQ (reference sequence). V shed 5 bases and J shed 1 base, with 23 bases lying between them. The CDR3 nucleotides read TGTGCCAGCAGCCGAGGGGGTGGGGCGCAGGGAGAGAACACTGAAGCTTTCTTT. Its translation: CASSRGGGAQGENTEAFF.

Here the CDR3 DNA reads TGTGCCAGTAAGCCCGGGGACAGGGGCTCCAATCAGCCCCAGCATTTT. This sequence encodes CASKPGDRGSNQPQHF. V and J are TRBV19 and TRBJ1-5, with TRBD1 matching over 10 bases. Germline lookup yields CDR1 LNHDA and CDR2 SQIVND (reference sequence). The CDR3 sequence is 16 residues long. After removal of 7 bases from V and 3 bases from J, the junction contained 9 bases not matched to a gene.

This rearrangement joins TRBV2 to TRBJ1-5, with TRBD1 identical over 7 bases. This CDR3 has 14 residues. Germline CDR1 and CDR2: SNHLY and FYNNEI. The V and J ends lost 5 bases and 1 base, in that order; junction bases with no gene match: 2. CDR3 sequence reads: CASSTGQSNQPQHF. Here the CDR3 DNA reads TGTGCCAGCAGTACGGGACAGAGCAATCAGCCCCAGCATTTT.

V usage is TRBV19 and J usage is TRBJ2-1, with a possible D match to TRBD2 (6 bases). Germline-derived CDR1 and CDR2 are LNHDA and SQIVND (reference sequence). This CDR3 region has 15 residues. Trimming pared 7 bases from V and 4 bases from J, leaving 17 bases between. CDR3 DNA: TGTGCCAGTAAGTCAACTAGCTCCGGGTACAATGAGCAGTTCTTC. This sequence encodes CASKSTSSGYNEQFF.

This chain joins TRBV4-1 and TRBJ2-2; 10 bases are a match to TRBD2. The ends lost 0 bases at V and 3 bases at J; junction bases unmatched: 4. The CDR3 consists of 17 residues. From germline, CDR1 is MGHRA and CDR2 YSYEKL. The CDR3 DNA sequence: TGCGCCAGCAGCCAAGAAGGGCTAGCGGGGGACACCGGGGAGCTGTTTTTT. Amino acid sequence: CASSQEGLAGDTGELFF.

This clone was counted many times. This chain links TRBV30 with TRBJ2-2, with a tentative D call TRBD1 (5 bases). Deletions cut 1 base from V and 3 bases from J, with 9 bases between. The CDR3 runs to 14 residues. The germline gives CDR1 GTSNPN, CDR2 SVGIG (reference sequence). DNA for the CDR3: TGTGCCTGGAGTGCGGGCAGGGACACCGGGGAGCTGTTTTTT. Protein sequence: CAWSAGRDTGELFF.

V usage is TRBV27 and J usage is TRBJ2-1; no reliable D call. The CDR3 covers 13 residues. The V gene's germline CDR1 is MNHEY and CDR2 SMNVEV (reference sequence). The ends were cut back, 6 bases at V and 6 bases at J, with 12 bases in the middle. This CDR3 is CASSLVYGNEQFF. Written as DNA, the CDR3 is TGTGCCAGCAGCCTCGTCTATGGCAATGAGCAGTTCTTC.

The CDR3 DNA follows: TGTGCCAGCTCACCCACTAGCGGGAGGGATAATGAGCAGTTCTTC. It encodes CASSPTSGRDNEQFF. The chain has TRBV18 and TRBJ2-1; 13 positions match TRBD2. Losses at the gene ends were 3 bases for V and 7 bases for J; bases not matched to a gene: 3. From germline, CDR1 is KGHSH and CDR2 LQKENI. The CDR3 is 15 amino acids.

The chain links TRBV11-2 to TRBJ2-7, with 7 bases lining up with TRBD1. CDR1 is SGHAT, CDR2 FQNNGV, per germline. V shed 0 bases, J shed 7 bases, and the junction held 9 bases outside the gene matches. The CDR3 length is 15 residues. DNA of the CDR3: TGTGCCAGCAGCTTAGATAGGGGGACAGCTTATGAGCAGTACTTC. Protein product: CASSLDRGTAYEQYF.

V and J are TRBV29-1 and TRBJ1-1; 7 positions agree with TRBD1. V was clipped by 6 bases and J by 11 bases; unmatched bases: 9. This CDR3 contains 11 residues. Germline CDR1 and CDR2: SQVTM and ANQGSEA. The CDR3 protein is CSVAYTGVAFF. CDR3 sequence (DNA): TGCAGCGTAGCCTACACAGGGGTGGCTTTCTTT.

V and J are TRBV7-8 and TRBJ2-1, with D unclear. The V gene lost 1 base and the J gene lost 8 bases, with 12 bases spanning the gap. CDR1 is SGHVS and CDR2 is FQNEAQ in the germline V gene. CDR3 length equals 14 residues. In DNA, the CDR3 is TGTGCCAGCAGCTTAGGACGGAAAAGCGATGAGCAGTTCTTC. This translates into CASSLGRKSDEQFF.

Only one count was recorded for this clone. The V call is TRBV23-1, the J call TRBJ2-5, with D unresolved. TRBV23-1 is an open reading frame whose function is uncertain. The CDR3 has 13 amino acids. Trimming shortened V by 4 bases and J by 2 bases, and 8 bases separated the two germline ends. The CDR3 reads CASSRYGQETQYF. CDR3 coding DNA: TGCGCCAGCAGTCGGTACGGGCAAGAGACCCAGTACTTC.

The V and J genes are TRBV5-1 and TRBJ2-3, with 8 bases lining up with TRBD2. Germline V gene lookup returns CDR1 SGHRS and CDR2 YFSETQ. CDR3 length: 15 amino acids. V lost 4 bases and J lost 1; bases outside the gene matches: 5. CDR3 region: CASSVGRARTDTQYF. As DNA, the CDR3 is TGCGCCAGCAGCGTCGGGAGGGCCCGCACAGATACGCAGTATTTT.

The chain employs TRBV27 and TRBJ2-7; 7 bases line up with TRBD1. CDR1 MNHEY and CDR2 SMNVEV come from the germline V gene (reference sequence). V lost 2 bases and J lost 2; bases outside the gene matches: 6. This CDR3 is built from 15 residues. CDR3 bases: TGTGCCAGCAGTTTAGCGACAGGGCGAACCTACGAGCAGTACTTC. Its translation: CASSLATGRTYEQYF.

This chain links TRBV19 with TRBJ1-2; TRBD1 matches 8 bases. From germline, CDR1 is LNHDA and CDR2 SQIVND (reference sequence). Trimming removed 5 bases from V and 4 bases from J; junction bases left unmatched: 9. This CDR3 comprises 15 residues. The CDR3, as DNA: TGTGCCAGTAGTGCCGCAGGGGGCGGCGGCTATGGCTACACCTTC. Translating it yields CASSAAGGGGYGYTF.

V gene TRBV19 combines with J gene TRBJ2-2; a weak D match, TRBD1 (6 bases). V dropped 2 bases and J dropped 6 bases, with 13 bases sitting between them. CDR3 length equals 15 residues. Germline CDR1 LNHDA, CDR2 SQIVND (reference sequence). The CDR3 sequence is CASSIPGTRSGELFF. Written as DNA, the CDR3 is TGTGCCAGTAGTATACCCGGGACAAGATCCGGGGAGCTGTTTTTT.

This clone was found once. Other DNA sequences in this specimen translate into the identical CDR3. CDR3 amino acids: CASSEPGGYGYTF. CDR3 DNA sequence: TGTGCCAGCAGTGAACCCGGAGGCTATGGCTACACCTTC. The rearrangement links TRBV2 to TRBJ1-2, with D unclear. This CDR3 is 13 amino acids long. Trimming pared 2 bases from V and 4 bases from J, leaving 8 bases between. CDR1 is SNHLY and CDR2 is FYNNEI in the germline V gene.

The chain recombines TRBV29-1 with TRBJ1-2, with D possibly matching TRBD1 (5 bases). Trimming shortened V by 7 bases and J by 4 bases, and 13 bases separated the two germline ends. The CDR3 length is 12 residues. From germline, CDR1 is SQVTM and CDR2 ANQGSEA. CDR3 sequence (DNA): TGCAGCGCCGATACAGGTCTCTATGGCTACACCTTC. It translates to CSADTGLYGYTF.

The CDR3 reads CSASRNNEQFF. The CDR3 DNA is TGCAGTGCTAGCAGAAACAATGAGCAGTTCTTC. This chain links TRBV20-1 with TRBJ2-1; D not resolved. Looked up from germline, CDR1 is DFQATT and CDR2 is SNEGSKA (reference sequence). CDR3 length: 11 residues. Trimming stripped 3 bases from V and 5 bases from J, with 5 bases between.

This clone was found a few times. The chain uses TRBV7-9 and TRBJ2-2; a possible D gene is TRBD1 (5 bases). Looked up from germline, CDR1 is SEHNR and CDR2 is FQNEAQ (reference sequence). V gave up 5 bases and J gave up 5 bases, with 12 bases separating them. The CDR3 has 14 amino acids. CDR3 sequence (DNA): TGTGCCAGCAGCCCCGACAGTCGAACCGGGGAGCTGTTTTTT. This gives the protein CASSPDSRTGELFF.

The count of this clone is one. The rearrangement joins TRBV6-5 to TRBJ2-7, with unresolved D. The germline V gene has CDR1 MNHEY and CDR2 SVGAGI. This CDR3 contains 16 residues. Trimming cost V 4 bases and J 0 bases, with 16 bases left between them. The CDR3 DNA reads as TGTGCCAGCAGTTTCGCGATCCTCCCCGGCTCCTACGAGCAGTACTTC. As protein: CASSFAILPGSYEQYF.

J is TRBJ1-1 and V is TRBV19; 10 nucleotides match TRBD1. From germline, CDR1 is LNHDA and CDR2 SQIVND (reference sequence). The junction had 8 bases not matched to a gene; V was cut back by 6 bases and J by 7 bases. The CDR3 covers 14 residues. This CDR3 is CASSHGQGGNEAFF. Written as DNA, the CDR3 is TGTGCCAGTAGCCATGGACAGGGGGGGAATGAAGCTTTCTTT. The full variable domain, completed using reference TRBV19 and TRBJ1-1, is DGGITQSPKYLFRKEGQNVTLSCEQNLNHDAMYWYRQDPGQGLRLIYYSQIVNDFQKGDIAEGYSVSREKKESFPLTVTSAQKNPTAFYLCASSHGQGGNEAFFGQGTRLTVV.

J is TRBJ1-2 and V is TRBV4-1; 9 bases map to TRBD1. The CDR3 is made up of 14 amino acids. The J segment lost 8 bases and the V segment lost 5 bases, leaving 9 bases of the junction unmatched. Germline lookup yields CDR1 MGHRA and CDR2 YSYEKL. The CDR3: CASSATGGPRGYTF. The CDR3 DNA reads as TGCGCCAGCAGCGCTACAGGGGGCCCTAGGGGCTACACCTTC.

This chain uses TRBV2 with TRBJ2-3; 9 bases are a match to TRBD2. The germline V gene has CDR1 SNHLY and CDR2 FYNNEI. With 1 base clipped from V and 5 bases from J, the junction kept 7 bases outside the gene matches. The CDR3 sequence is 16 residues long. The DNA of the CDR3 is TGTGCCAGCAGTGAAGGTAGCGGGAGACTCGGAGATACGCAGTATTTT. Translation: CASSEGSGRLGDTQYF. Based on the CDR3 plus reference TRBV2 and TRBJ2-3, the full variable domain is EPEVTQTPSHQVTQMGQEVILRCVPISNHLYFYWYRQILGQKVEFLVSFYNNEISEKSEIFDDQFSVERPDGSNFTLKIRSTKLEDSAMYFCASSEGSGRLGDTQYFGPGTRLTVL.

This clone was counted a few times. The chain is built from TRBV10-3 and TRBJ2-7; D might be TRBD1 (5 bases). CDR3 length: 15 residues. CDR1 and CDR2 (germline): ENHRY, SYGVKD. The germline V and J ends were trimmed by 2 bases and 3 bases, with 14 bases remaining between them. The CDR3 DNA reads TGTGCCATCAGTGAGGCCAGGGCACCTAGCTACGAGCAGTACTTC. It specifies CAISEARAPSYEQYF.

The rearrangement links TRBV5-5 to TRBJ2-6; 11 nucleotides align to TRBD1. The V gene's germline CDR1 is SGHKS and CDR2 YYEKEE (reference sequence). V shed 1 base, J shed 0 bases, and the junction held 3 bases outside the gene matches. The CDR3 contains 18 residues. The CDR3 protein is CASSLSGTGGSGANVLTF. The CDR3 DNA reads TGTGCCAGCAGCTTGTCAGGGACAGGGGGCTCTGGGGCCAACGTCCTGACTTTC.

The V gene is TRBV28, the J gene TRBJ2-5; 8 nucleotides align to TRBD2. Germline V CDR1 and CDR2: MDHEN, SYDVKM. This CDR3 spans 14 amino acids. V lost 9 bases to trimming and J lost 1 base; unmatched junction nucleotides: 7. The CDR3 sequence is CASRSSGGQETQYF. The CDR3 nucleotides are TGTGCCAGTAGATCCAGCGGGGGCCAAGAGACCCAGTACTTC.

CDR3 loop: CSATTLAHNEQFF. The CDR3 DNA sequence: TGCAGCGCAACCACACTAGCCCACAATGAGCAGTTCTTC. The V gene is TRBV29-1, the J gene TRBJ2-1; TRBD2 is a possible D gene (6 bases). The germline V gene encodes CDR1 SQVTM and CDR2 ANQGSEA. Trimming cost V 7 bases and J 5 bases, with 15 bases left between them. The CDR3 is 13 amino acids.

The V gene is TRBV12-5, the J gene TRBJ1-5; 7 bases align to TRBD1. The CDR3 totals 15 residues. Germline V gives CDR1 LGHNT, CDR2 FRNRAP. V was pared by 6 bases and J by 4 bases, with 9 bases of the junction left unmatched. The CDR3 nucleotides read TGTGCTAGTGGACCCCCGGGACAGAGAAATCAGCCCCAGCATTTT. Translating gives CASGPPGQRNQPQHF.

The J gene is TRBJ2-5, the V gene TRBV11-3, with D possibly TRBD2 on 7 matching bases. Trimming removed 3 bases from V and 5 bases from J, with 13 bases in between. The CDR3 totals 14 residues. Germline lookup yields CDR1 SGHNT and CDR2 YENEEA. CDR3 protein: CASSLAGARETQYF. The CDR3 coding sequence is TGTGCCAGCAGCTTGGCGGGGGCTCGGGAGACCCAGTACTTC.

V usage is TRBV14 and J usage is TRBJ1-2; 9 bases match TRBD1. The germline V gene has CDR1 SGHDN and CDR2 FVKESK. This CDR3 is built from 15 residues. The junction had 8 bases not matched to a gene; V was cut back by 1 base and J by 8 bases. CDR3 DNA sequence: TGTGCCAGCAGCCAAGGACAGGGGGAGTTGCGGGGCTACACCTTC. Translation gives CASSQGQGELRGYTF.